This TCR beta chain came from a study of T cell responses to AZD1222 COVID-19 vaccine. As to this clone: Its target is unknown.

Study outcomes and limitations: The breadth and depth of Spike-specific TCRs increased once two AZD1222 doses had been given. Nearly half of spike-specific TCRs reportedly go after variant regions that carry no mutations. Distributed over spike, vaccine-associated CD4 TCRs predominated at 160-218 and 743-854.

Sequencing was performed with immunoSEQ multiplex PCR; in TCRdb, only in-frame clones are kept and a portion is missing. Of roughly 120,000 clones listed, about 85% are singletons. This CDR3 has 15 residues. Germline CDR1 reads LGHDT; CDR2 reads YNNKEL (reference sequence). V was clipped by 1 base and J by 5 bases, with 14 bases between them. The chain has TRBV3-1 (or the pseudogene TRBV3-2) and TRBJ1-1; D ambiguous. The sample here was peripheral blood, taken on day 0 of AZD1222 vaccination. The sequence came from an adult in good health. The CDR3 here is CASSQGMYRGTEAFF. CDR3 sequence (DNA): TGTGCCAGCAGCCAAGGAATGTACAGAGGGACTGAAGCTTTCTTT.